This note documents a single T cell receptor beta chain sequence. Some clones are missing from TCRdb's copy, which holds only in-frame ones; the method was immunoSEQ multiplex PCR. This sample has roughly 200,000 clones; roughly 83% occur once, and the top ten carry over 6.5%. This record comes from a study of blood T cell repertoires in COVID-19. The V end lost 8 bases, the J end lost 5 bases, and 27 bases lay between the germline ends. Looked up from germline, CDR1 is LGHDT and CDR2 is YNNKEL (reference sequence). CDR3 length equals 18 residues. The sequencing sample was made of peripheral blood. The receptor was derived from a woman in her forties with COVID-19, enrolled during active disease. J is TRBJ2-2 and V is TRBV3-1 (or the pseudogene TRBV3-2), with D tentatively TRBD2 (8 bases). The CDR3 loop is CASGAGGVPGLVTGELFF. The CDR3 DNA is TGTGCCAGCGGGGCAGGGGGAGTACCGGGACTAGTTACCGGGGAGCTGTTTTTT.